Below, 26 T cell receptor beta chains from the same sample are listed, as sequenced in a study of blood T cell repertoires in COVID-19. The method was immunoSEQ multiplex PCR; TCRdb's version includes in-frame clones alone and lacks a portion of them. Of approximately 280,000 clones listed, nearly 90% are singletons. The material sequenced was peripheral blood. The receptors originated from a man younger than 35 with active or convalescent COVID-19.

This clone appeared once. The V call is TRBV21-1, the J call TRBJ1-2; TRBD1, as called in the table, went unchecked against the DNA. TRBV21-1 is a pseudogene segment. The CDR3 loop spans 16 amino acids. The CDR3: CASSKVNRDRAYGYTF. The DNA of the CDR3 is TGTGCCAGCAGCAAAGTTAACCGGGACAGGGCCTATGGCTACACCTTC.

V gene TRBV7-9 combines with J gene TRBJ2-7; D not resolved. CDR1 and CDR2 (germline): SEHNR, FQNEAQ (reference sequence). V lost 5 bases and J lost 3, with 14 bases in between. The CDR3 consists of 14 residues. For the CDR3, the DNA is TGTGCCAGCAGCCCGGGTTTTAAGAGCTACGAGCAGTACTTC. The encoded protein is CASSPGFKSYEQYF.

As regards this clone: At the DNA level, this CDR3 is encoded by other sequences in the same sample as well. The chain is built from TRBV7-3 and TRBJ2-1; 11 bases line up with TRBD2. The trim removed 5 bases at V and 6 bases at J, leaving 6 bases unmatched. This CDR3 is built from 15 residues. Germline assignment: CDR1 SGHTA and CDR2 FQGTGA. The CDR3 nucleotides read TGTGCCAGCAGCCCGCTAGCGGGGGGACCCAATGAGCAGTTCTTC. Its protein product is CASSPLAGGPNEQFF. The variable domain in full, completed from reference TRBV7-3 and TRBJ2-1, reads GAGVSQTPSNKVTEKGKYVELRCDPISGHTALYWYRQSLGQGPEFLIYFQGTGAADDSGLPNDRFFAVRPEGSVSTLKIQRTERGDSAVYLCASSPLAGGPNEQFFGPGTRLTVL.

The rearrangement uses TRBV5-1 and TRBJ1-5; 7 bases are a match to TRBD1. The J segment lost 2 bases and the V segment lost 0 bases, leaving 2 bases of the junction unmatched. CDR1 is SGHRS and CDR2 is YFSETQ in the germline V gene. The CDR3 length is 15 residues. The CDR3 region is CASSLEGARNQPQHF. CDR3 nucleotide sequence: TGCGCCAGCAGCTTGGAGGGGGCCCGCAATCAGCCCCAGCATTTT.

V usage is TRBV9 and J usage is TRBJ2-2, with D maybe TRBD2 (6 bases). This CDR3 comprises 16 residues. Deletions cut 6 bases from V and 3 bases from J, with 18 bases between. Looked up from germline, CDR1 is SGDLS and CDR2 is YYNGEE. This CDR3 is CASTQGAGRYTGELFF. The CDR3 DNA follows: TGTGCCAGCACCCAGGGTGCGGGGAGGTACACCGGGGAGCTGTTTTTT.

The genes are TRBV19 and TRBJ1-1; D is possibly TRBD1 (5 bases). Germline V CDR1 and CDR2: LNHDA, SQIVND (reference sequence). The germline V and J ends were trimmed by 6 bases and 3 bases, with 11 bases remaining between them. The CDR3 covers 13 residues. In DNA, the CDR3 is TGTGCCAGTAGCAGGGCGGGGTACACTGAAGCTTTCTTT. Its protein product is CASSRAGYTEAFF.

This rearrangement joins TRBV27 to TRBJ1-1; D unresolved. Trimming removed 8 bases at V and 5 bases at J, with 21 bases between. This CDR3 is 15 amino acids long. Germline CDR1 MNHEY, CDR2 SMNVEV (reference sequence). CDR3 in amino acids: CASSLRSGSWTEAFF. The CDR3 bases are TGTGCCAGCTCCCTCCGTTCGGGGAGCTGGACTGAAGCTTTCTTT.

This clone has more than one count but fewer than ten. Other DNA sequences from this sample encode an identical CDR3 as well. V and J are TRBV4-3 and TRBJ1-2, with 9 bases fitting TRBD1. Germline lookup yields CDR1 LGHNA and CDR2 YSLEER. The trim removed 4 bases at V and 0 bases at J, leaving 3 bases unmatched. There are 15 residues in the CDR3. This chain's CDR3 is CASSPRTGANYGYTF. The CDR3 coding sequence is TGCGCCAGCAGCCCCCGGACAGGGGCTAACTATGGCTACACCTTC.

This sequence joins TRBV7-2 and TRBJ1-5, with 9 bases fitting TRBD1. Germline V lookup: CDR1 SGHTA, CDR2 FQGNSA. With 4 bases clipped from V and 7 bases from J, the junction kept 5 bases outside the gene matches. The CDR3 has 14 amino acids. The CDR3 protein is CASSSTGGGQPQHF. CDR3 sequence (DNA): TGTGCCAGCAGCTCAACAGGGGGCGGGCAGCCCCAGCATTTT.

This sequence joins TRBV10-1 and TRBJ1-1, with TRBD1 identical over 7 bases. The CDR3 has 15 amino acids. Germline V gene sequence: CDR1 WNHNN, CDR2 SYGVQD (reference sequence). Trimming removed 2 bases from V and 1 base from J; junction bases left unmatched: 4. The CDR3 nucleotides are TGCGCCAGCAGTGAGCGGCGGACAGGGAACACTGAAGCTTTCTTT. Its protein is CASSERRTGNTEAFF.

This rearrangement joins TRBV9 to TRBJ1-4, with 10 positions matching TRBD1. J lost 8 bases, V lost 3 bases, and 4 bases had no gene match. The CDR3 totals 14 residues. The germline V gene encodes CDR1 SGDLS and CDR2 YYNGEE. CDR3 in DNA: TGTGCCAGCAGCGGACAGGGGGCGGGGGAAAAACTGTTTTTT. It codes for CASSGQGAGEKLFF.

This chain connects TRBV12-5 to TRBJ1-4; no clear D. Trimming removed 3 bases at V and 0 bases at J, with 5 bases between. This CDR3 contains 14 residues. From germline, CDR1 is LGHNT and CDR2 FRNRAP. CDR3 DNA sequence: TGTGCTAGTGGTTTTACAGCAACTAATGAAAAACTGTTTTTT. It specifies CASGFTATNEKLFF.

This rearrangement joins TRBV5-1 to TRBJ1-2; D perhaps matches TRBD1 (5 bases). Germline V gene data show CDR1 as SGHRS and CDR2 as YFSETQ. The V and J ends lost 0 bases and 8 bases respectively, with 14 bases between them. The CDR3 has 14 residues. CDR3 coding DNA: TGCGCCAGCAGCTTGGCTGTTGCGGGGGTCGGCTACACCTTC. Protein sequence: CASSLAVAGVGYTF.

The chain is built from TRBV11-3 and TRBJ2-1; 10 nucleotides agree with TRBD2. The CDR3 loop spans 17 amino acids. After removal of 5 bases from V and 8 bases from J, the junction contained 15 bases not matched to a gene. Per germline, CDR1 SGHNT and CDR2 YENEEA. The CDR3 DNA sequence: TGTGCCAGCAGCGCTTACTCCCCGGGACTAGCGACAGATGAGCAGTTCTTC. Translation gives CASSAYSPGLATDEQFF.

This clone appeared once. This chain joins TRBV14 and TRBJ1-2, with TRBD1 matching over 9 bases. V trimming: 3 bases; J trimming: 0 bases; junction bases outside the gene matches: 5. This CDR3 region has 16 residues. The germline V gene encodes CDR1 SGHDN and CDR2 FVKESK. The CDR3 sequence: CASSHGQGPPNYGYTF. The CDR3 coding sequence is TGTGCCAGCAGCCACGGACAGGGGCCACCTAACTATGGCTACACCTTC.

The V call is TRBV10-2, the J call TRBJ1-2; D is ambiguous. V dropped 0 bases and J dropped 6 bases, with 17 bases sitting between them. Germline lookup yields CDR1 WSHSY and CDR2 SAAADI. The CDR3 extends over 16 amino acids. The CDR3 protein is CASSESTRTVPNGYTF. As DNA, the CDR3 is TGCGCCAGCAGTGAGTCGACTCGTACCGTCCCGAATGGCTACACCTTC.

The CDR3 region is CASSHPPGQGVYGYTF. CDR3 DNA sequence: TGTGCCAGCAGCCACCCCCCTGGACAGGGGGTTTATGGCTACACCTTC. The chain joins TRBV3-1 (or the pseudogene TRBV3-2) to TRBJ1-2; TRBD1 aligns across 10 bases. The trim removed 3 bases at V and 5 bases at J, leaving 9 bases unmatched. This CDR3 region has 16 residues. From germline, CDR1 is LGHDT and CDR2 YNNKEL (reference sequence).

V gene TRBV5-8 combines with J gene TRBJ2-2; 11 nucleotides align to TRBD2. V lost 4 bases and J lost 2; bases outside the gene matches: 10. CDR1 SGHTS and CDR2 YDEGEE come from the germline V gene. The CDR3 consists of 18 residues. The CDR3 nucleotides are TGTGCCAGCAGCCCTGGGGGGACTAGCGGTCTTAACACCGGGGAGCTGTTTTTT. The encoded protein is CASSPGGTSGLNTGELFF.

The gene calls are TRBV7-3 and TRBJ2-1; perhaps TRBD2 as D (5 bases). Germline CDR1 and CDR2: SGHTA and FQGTGA. The CDR3 runs to 14 residues. Between the trimmed V and J ends, which lost 0 bases and 5 bases, there was a span of 8 bases. This chain's CDR3 is CASSLTGLDNEQFF. DNA of the CDR3: TGTGCCAGCAGCTTAACCGGACTCGACAATGAGCAGTTCTTC.

The chain recombines TRBV3-1 (or the pseudogene TRBV3-2) with TRBJ1-5; D is unclear. Germline lookup yields CDR1 LGHDT and CDR2 YNNKEL (reference sequence). This CDR3 has 14 amino acids. Trimming took off 4 bases at V and 4 bases at J, with 11 bases between the two ends. The CDR3 DNA reads as TGTGCCAGCAGCCCAAACGGGATAAATCAGCCCCAGCATTTT. This gives the protein CASSPNGINQPQHF.

As DNA, the CDR3 is TGTGCCAGTCCGGGACAGACATCCTCTGGAAACACCATATATTTT. Translated, it gives CASPGQTSSGNTIYF. The chain links TRBV4-2 to TRBJ1-3; 7 bases are shared with TRBD1. Germline V gene data show CDR1 as LGHNA and CDR2 as YNFKEQ. The trim removed 9 bases at V and 0 bases at J, leaving 8 bases unmatched. The CDR3 runs to 15 residues.

This rearrangement joins TRBV9 to TRBJ2-5; possibly TRBD2 for D (5 bases). The V and J ends lost 7 bases and 4 bases respectively, with 17 bases between them. This CDR3 has 14 residues. Germline V gene data show CDR1 as SGDLS and CDR2 as YYNGEE. The chain's CDR3 is CASQHSLSGETQYF. CDR3 DNA sequence: TGTGCCAGCCAGCACAGCCTGAGCGGAGAGACCCAGTACTTC.

The chain couples TRBV29-1 to TRBJ1-3; D gene unclear. V was clipped by 2 bases and J by 2 bases, with 10 bases between them. Per germline, CDR1 SQVTM and CDR2 ANQGSEA. The CDR3 covers 14 residues. The CDR3 protein is CSVELAVTGNTIYF. In DNA form, the CDR3 reads TGCAGCGTTGAACTGGCAGTAACTGGAAACACCATATATTTT.

CDR3 residues: CASSEDRLYGYTF. In nucleotides, the CDR3 is TGTGCCAGCAGTGAGGACAGGCTCTATGGCTACACCTTC. The rearrangement uses TRBV25-1 and TRBJ1-2, with TRBD1 matching over 7 bases. The CDR3 runs 13 residues. Germline V gene data show CDR1 as MGHDK and CDR2 as SYGVNS. V trimming: 3 bases; J trimming: 4 bases; junction bases outside the gene matches: 2.

CDR3 DNA: TGCGCCAGCAGCTTGGCACAGGGGGCGGGTGGAGCTTTCTTT. Translating gives CASSLAQGAGGAFF. This chain connects TRBV5-1 to TRBJ1-1; 9 bases map to TRBD1. Germline V CDR1 and CDR2: SGHRS, YFSETQ. V lost 0 bases to trimming and J lost 10 bases; unmatched junction nucleotides: 7. There are 14 residues in the CDR3. Full variable domain (rest looked up from reference TRBV5-1 and TRBJ1-1): KAGVTQTPRYLIKTRGQQVTLSCSPISGHRSVSWYQQTPGQGLQFLFEYFSETQRNKGNFPGRFSGRQFSNSRSEMNVSTLELGDSALYLCASSLAQGAGGAFFGQGTRLTVV.

The V and J genes are TRBV11-2 and TRBJ2-7, with D hard to call. V was pared by 3 bases and J by 0 bases, with 12 bases between. Germline V CDR1 and CDR2: SGHAT, FQNNGV. The CDR3 has 15 residues. This CDR3 is CASSLGPTNSYEQYF. The CDR3 DNA follows: TGTGCCAGCAGCTTGGGTCCTACTAACTCCTACGAGCAGTACTTC.